The source of this T cell receptor (beta chain) is a study of regulatory T cells in long-lasting Graves disease. Study information: Newly diagnosed Graves' patients had under 3 months of antithyroid drugs. Findings of the study overall: New patients shared over 900 public clonotypes, and persistent patients shared more, with 2,741.

This clonotype was recorded a few times. Its specificity is not known. The CDR3 is 12 residues long. Trimming pared 2 bases from V and 4 bases from J, leaving 7 bases between. The germline CDR1 and CDR2 sequences are GTSNPN and SVGIG (reference sequence). This sample's time point: newly diagnosed GD, antithyroid drugs for less than 3 months. PBMC RNA was the source of the TCR library. iRepertoire HTBI primers and Arm-PCR of CDR3 regions built TCR beta libraries. TCRdb analysed the multiplex PCR reads with MiXCR anew, one entry per CDR3 protein. The data hold approximately 490,000 distinct CDR3 sequences, with about 17% observed a single time. The data also belong to a second study, concerning T cells in Graves' hyperthyroidism and ophthalmopathy. From that report: With a median lead of about six months before onset, the model predicted ophthalmopathy.

The chain has TRBV30 and TRBJ2-3, with D unclear. This specimen was peripheral blood mononuclear cells (PBMCs), taken at new diagnosis, from a patient treated with antithyroid drugs. The sequence was collected from a man aged 35 to 55 with Graves disease. The CDR3 sequence is CAWSLTADTQYF. The CDR3 coding sequence is TGTGCCTGGAGTTTGACGGCAGATACGCAGTATTTT.